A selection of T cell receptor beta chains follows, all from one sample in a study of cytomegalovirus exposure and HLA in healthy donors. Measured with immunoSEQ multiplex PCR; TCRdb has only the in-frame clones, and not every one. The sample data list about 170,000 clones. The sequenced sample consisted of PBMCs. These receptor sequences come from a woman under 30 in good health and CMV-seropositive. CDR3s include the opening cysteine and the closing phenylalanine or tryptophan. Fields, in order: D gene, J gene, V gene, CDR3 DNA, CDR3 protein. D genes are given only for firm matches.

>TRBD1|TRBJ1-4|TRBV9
TGTGCCAGCACGGGACAGGAGGATGAAAAACTGTTTTTT
CASTGQEDEKLFF
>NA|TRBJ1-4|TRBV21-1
TGTGCCAGCAGCAAAACAAACAGACCGAAAGAGATAACAACTAATGAAAAACTGTTTTTT
CASSKTNRPKEITTNEKLFF
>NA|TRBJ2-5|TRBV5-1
TGCGCCAGCAGCGAGGGCTACCAAGAGACCCAGTACTTC
CASSEGYQETQYF
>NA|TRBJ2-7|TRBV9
TGTGCCAGCAGCGTAGGTTCGGGGGTTGCGAACTACGAGCAGTACTTC
CASSVGSGVANYEQYF
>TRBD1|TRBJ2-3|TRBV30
TGTGCCTGGGGACCGGGACAGGGTTCTCGAGATACGCAGTATTTT
CAWGPGQGSRDTQYF
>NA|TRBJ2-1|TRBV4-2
TGTGCCAGCAGCCAAGATCCCCCCGGGGAGAGGTACAATGAGCAGTTCTTC
CASSQDPPGERYNEQFF
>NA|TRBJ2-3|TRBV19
TGTGCCAGTAGTAGTCGGGACTTACCGAAACCAGATACGCAGTATTTT
CASSSRDLPKPDTQYF
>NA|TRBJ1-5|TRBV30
TGTGCCTGGAGTCCAAAGGGGGTTCTTCAGCCCCAGCATTTT
CAWSPKGVLQPQHF
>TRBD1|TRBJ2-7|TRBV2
TGTGCCAGCAAGGGGACAGGGCCCTACGAGCAGTACTTC
CASKGTGPYEQYF
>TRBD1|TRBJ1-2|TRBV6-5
TGTGCCAGCAGTTACTCGGACAGGTTCTATGGCTACACCTTC
CASSYSDRFYGYTF
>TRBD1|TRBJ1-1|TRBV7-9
TGTGCCAGCAGCTCAGGACAGGGGGGTGAAGCTTTCTTT
CASSSGQGGEAFF
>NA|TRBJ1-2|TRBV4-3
TGCGCCAGCAGCCAAGATATAAGGGGGAGGGAGGGACATGGCTACACCTTC
CASSQDIRGREGHGYTF
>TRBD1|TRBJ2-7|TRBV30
TGTGCCTGGAGTGTTTCAAGGACAGGGTACGCCGAGCAGTACTTC
CAWSVSRTGYAEQYF
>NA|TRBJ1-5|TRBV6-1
TGTGCCAGCAGTCAGGGACTCTTTAGCAATCAGCCCCAGCATTTT
CASSQGLFSNQPQHF
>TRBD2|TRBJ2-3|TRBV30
TGTGCCTGGAGTGTATTGCGCCTAGCGGGTTCCGCGGGCGATACGCAGTATTTT
CAWSVLRLAGSAGDTQYF
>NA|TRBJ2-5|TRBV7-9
TGTGCCAGCAGCTTGGTACAGAAACAAGAGACCCAGTACTTC
CASSLVQKQETQYF
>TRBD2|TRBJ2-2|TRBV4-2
TGTGCCAGCAGCCAATTAGCGGGCGGGACCGGGGAGCTGTTTTTT
CASSQLAGGTGELFF
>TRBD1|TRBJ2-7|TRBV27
TGTGCCAGCAGTTTCGCCGGGACAGGAGGGAAGCAGTACTTC
CASSFAGTGGKQYF
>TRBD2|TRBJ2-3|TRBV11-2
TGTGCCAGCAGCAGGGGGCTAGCGGGAGCGGATACGCAGTATTTT
CASSRGLAGADTQYF
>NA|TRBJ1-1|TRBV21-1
TGTGCCAGCAGCAGGGCAGAAGCTTTCTTT
CASSRAEAFF
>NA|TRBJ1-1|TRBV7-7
TGTGCTAGCAGCTTAGGGGCGAACACTGAAGCTTTCTTT
CASSLGANTEAFF
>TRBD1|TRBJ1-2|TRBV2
TGTGCCAGCAGCGGGACAGGGGCTTTAGCTAACTATGGCTACACCTTC
CASSGTGALANYGYTF